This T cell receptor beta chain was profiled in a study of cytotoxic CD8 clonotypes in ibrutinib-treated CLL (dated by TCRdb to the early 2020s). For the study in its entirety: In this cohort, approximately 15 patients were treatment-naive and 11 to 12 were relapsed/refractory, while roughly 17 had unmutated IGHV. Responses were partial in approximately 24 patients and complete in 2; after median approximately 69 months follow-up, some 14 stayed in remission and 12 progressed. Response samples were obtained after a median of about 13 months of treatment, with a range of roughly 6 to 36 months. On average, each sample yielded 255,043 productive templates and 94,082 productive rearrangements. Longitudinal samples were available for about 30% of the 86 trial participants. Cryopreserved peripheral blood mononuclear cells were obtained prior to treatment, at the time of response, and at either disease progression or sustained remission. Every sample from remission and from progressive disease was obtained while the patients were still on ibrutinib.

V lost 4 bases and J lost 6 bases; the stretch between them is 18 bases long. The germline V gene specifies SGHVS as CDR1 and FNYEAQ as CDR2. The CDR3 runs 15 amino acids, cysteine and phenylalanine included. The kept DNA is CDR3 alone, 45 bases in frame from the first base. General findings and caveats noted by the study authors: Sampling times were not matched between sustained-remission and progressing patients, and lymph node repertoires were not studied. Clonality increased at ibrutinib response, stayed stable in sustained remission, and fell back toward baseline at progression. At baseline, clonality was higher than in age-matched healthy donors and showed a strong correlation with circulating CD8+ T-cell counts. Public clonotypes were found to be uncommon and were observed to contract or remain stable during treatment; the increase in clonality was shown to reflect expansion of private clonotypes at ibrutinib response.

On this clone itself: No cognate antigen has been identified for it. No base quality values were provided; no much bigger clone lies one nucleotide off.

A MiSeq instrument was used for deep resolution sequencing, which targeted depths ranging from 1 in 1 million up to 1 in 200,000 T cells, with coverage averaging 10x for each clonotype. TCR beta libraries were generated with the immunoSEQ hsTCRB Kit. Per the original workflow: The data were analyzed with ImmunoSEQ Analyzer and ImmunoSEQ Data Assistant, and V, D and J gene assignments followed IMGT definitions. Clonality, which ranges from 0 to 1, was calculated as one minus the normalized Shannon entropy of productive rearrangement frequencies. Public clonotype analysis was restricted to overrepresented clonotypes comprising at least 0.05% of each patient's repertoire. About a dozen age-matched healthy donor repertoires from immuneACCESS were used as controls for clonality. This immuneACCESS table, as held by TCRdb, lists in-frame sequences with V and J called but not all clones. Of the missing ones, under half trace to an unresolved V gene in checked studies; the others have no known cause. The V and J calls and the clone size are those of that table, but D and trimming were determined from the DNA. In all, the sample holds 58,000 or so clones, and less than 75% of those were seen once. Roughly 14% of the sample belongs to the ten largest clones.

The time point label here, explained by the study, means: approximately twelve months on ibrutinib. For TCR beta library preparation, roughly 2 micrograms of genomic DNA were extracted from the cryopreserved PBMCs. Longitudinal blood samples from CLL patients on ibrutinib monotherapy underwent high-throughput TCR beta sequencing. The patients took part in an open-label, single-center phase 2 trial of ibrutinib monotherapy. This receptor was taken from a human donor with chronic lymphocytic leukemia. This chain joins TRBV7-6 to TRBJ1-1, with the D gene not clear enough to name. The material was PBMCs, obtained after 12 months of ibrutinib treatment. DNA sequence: TGTGCCAGCAGCTCAGAAGTGTTAGTGGACCCTGAAGCTTTCTTT. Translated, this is CASSSEVLVDPEAFF.